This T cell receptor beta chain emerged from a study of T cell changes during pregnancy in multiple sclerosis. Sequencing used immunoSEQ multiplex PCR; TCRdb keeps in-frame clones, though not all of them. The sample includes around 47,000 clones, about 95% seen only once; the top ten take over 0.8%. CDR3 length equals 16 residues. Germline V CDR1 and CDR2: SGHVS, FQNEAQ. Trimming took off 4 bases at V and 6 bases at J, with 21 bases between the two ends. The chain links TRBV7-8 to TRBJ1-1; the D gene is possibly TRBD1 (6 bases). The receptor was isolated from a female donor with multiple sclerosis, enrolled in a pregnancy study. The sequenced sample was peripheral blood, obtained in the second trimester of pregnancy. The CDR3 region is CASSSSYRDRIAEAFF. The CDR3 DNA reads TGTGCCAGCAGCTCAAGTTACAGGGATCGTATCGCTGAAGCTTTCTTT.